The sequence of this T cell receptor beta chain was determined in a study of T cells after yellow fever vaccination. Study-level information: With SMART-Seq v4 Ultra Low Input, the fractions containing low cell numbers were prepared.

This clonotype occurred a few times. What it binds is unknown. A universal primer site and UMIs were added as TCR cDNA was made by 5'RACE template switching. TCRdb re-called the 5' RACE reads through MiXCR, storing one row per CDR3 protein. Of about 320,000 distinct CDR3 sequences listed, about 10% were seen once; the top ten hold about 3%. V lost 3 bases and J lost 2, with 11 bases in between. This CDR3 contains 15 residues. Study-level findings and limits: Reappearing after the booster were most of the clones from primary vaccination (about 96% CD4, approximately 86% CD8). Weaker overall, the secondary response nonetheless peaked faster (day 5 versus 15).

V gene TRBV12-3 or TRBV12-4 combines with J gene TRBJ2-1; tentatively, D is TRBD1 (6 bases). Specimen: CD4+ T cells sorted from PBMCs, collected 45 days after the yellow fever booster vaccination. The source of this sequence is a man aged 18 to 29 who received the YFV17D yellow fever vaccine. CDR3 sequence: CASSFNREPYNEQFF. The CDR3 nucleotides read TGTGCCAGCAGTTTCAACAGGGAACCCTACAATGAGCAGTTCTTC.